This T cell receptor beta chain was captured in a study of blood T cell repertoires in COVID-19. The CDR3 has 13 amino acids. The germline CDR1 and CDR2 sequences are MNHEY and SVGAGI. Trimming shortened V by 4 bases and J by 7 bases, and 11 bases separated the two germline ends. Measured with immunoSEQ multiplex PCR; TCRdb has only the in-frame clones, and not every one. Of approximately 260,000 clones in the sample, 80% to 90% were seen once. The TCR was taken from a woman in her 70s with acute or convalescent COVID-19. Material: peripheral blood. This chain joins TRBV6-5 and TRBJ1-5; D gene uncertain. CDR3 protein: CASSSQSGQPQHF. The CDR3 DNA follows: TGTGCCAGCAGTTCCCAGTCTGGCCAGCCCCAGCATTTT.